This TCR beta chain was obtained from a study of T cell responses to AZD1222 COVID-19 vaccine. In the study overall: Researchers grouped second doses given at about 4 or about 12 weeks into one pool. Whole-study findings and limits: Baseline serostatus was positive in only six AZD1222 recipients. Vaccine-associated CD4 TCRs spanned spike, dominant at 160-218 and 743-854. Repertoires in all cases were sampled only once the peak T cell response had passed.

Trimming cost V 3 bases and J 5 bases, with 20 bases left between them. This CDR3 has 16 amino acids. Germline lookup yields CDR1 SGHDT and CDR2 YYEEEE. Comment on this clone: Its antigen is not known.

Generated by immunoSEQ multiplex PCR, the TCRdb table keeps only in-frame clones and is missing some. The table lists 55,000 to 65,000 clones, 80% to 90% of them singletons. The sequence was obtained from an adult in good health. The input for sequencing was peripheral blood, taken on day 0 of AZD1222 vaccination. This chain links TRBV5-6 with TRBJ2-5; D possibly corresponds to TRBD2 (6 bases). The CDR3 loop reads CASSWRASTLAETQYF. As DNA, the CDR3 is TGTGCCAGCAGCTGGAGGGCTAGCACGCTCGCGGAGACCCAGTACTTC.